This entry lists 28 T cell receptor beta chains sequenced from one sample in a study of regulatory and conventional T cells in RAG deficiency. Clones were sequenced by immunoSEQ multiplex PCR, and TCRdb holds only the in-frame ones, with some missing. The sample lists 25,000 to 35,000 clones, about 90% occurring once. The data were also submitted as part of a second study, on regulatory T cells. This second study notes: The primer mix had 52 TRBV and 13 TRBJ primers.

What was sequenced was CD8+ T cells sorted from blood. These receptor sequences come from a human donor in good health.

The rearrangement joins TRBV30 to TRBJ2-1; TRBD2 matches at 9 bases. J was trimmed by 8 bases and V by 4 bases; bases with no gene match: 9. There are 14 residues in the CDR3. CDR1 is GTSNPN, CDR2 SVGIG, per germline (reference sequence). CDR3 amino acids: CAWTLAGVGDEQFF. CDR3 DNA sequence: TGTGCCTGGACTTTAGCGGGAGTTGGGGATGAGCAGTTCTTC.

The CDR3 nucleotides are TGTGCCAGCAGCGTAGTGGCAGACGGAGCCTATGGCTACACCTTC. It codes for CASSVVADGAYGYTF. V gene TRBV9 combines with J gene TRBJ1-2; no clear D gene. The germline CDR1 and CDR2 sequences are SGDLS and YYNGEE. CDR3 length: 15 amino acids. V lost 0 bases and J lost 4, with 13 bases in between.

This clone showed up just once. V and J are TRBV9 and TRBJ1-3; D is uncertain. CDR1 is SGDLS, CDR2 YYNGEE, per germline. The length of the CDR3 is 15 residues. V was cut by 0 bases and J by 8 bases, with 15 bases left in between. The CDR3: CASSVEGGISDTIYF. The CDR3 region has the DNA TGTGCCAGCAGCGTAGAGGGAGGGATCTCGGACACCATATATTTT. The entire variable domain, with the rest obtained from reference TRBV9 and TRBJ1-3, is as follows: DSGVTQTPKHLITATGQRVTLRCSPRSGDLSVYWYQQSLDQGLQFLIQYYNGEERAKGNILERFSAQQFPDLHSELNLSSLELGDSALYFCASSVEGGISDTIYFGEGSWLTVV.

In DNA, the CDR3 is TGCGCCAGCAGCTTGGGGCGGGAGGGCCCGGACGAGCAGTACTTC. Its protein product is CASSLGREGPDEQYF. The chain carries TRBV5-1 and TRBJ2-7; 9 nucleotides match TRBD2. Trimming at V came to 0 bases and at J to 5 bases, leaving 6 bases not matched to a gene. The length of the CDR3 is 15 residues. Germline CDR1 reads SGHRS; CDR2 reads YFSETQ. Together with reference TRBV5-1 and TRBJ2-7, the CDR3 gives the full variable domain: KAGVTQTPRYLIKTRGQQVTLSCSPISGHRSVSWYQQTPGQGLQFLFEYFSETQRNKGNFPGRFSGRQFSNSRSEMNVSTLELGDSALYLCASSLGREGPDEQYFGPGTRLTVT.

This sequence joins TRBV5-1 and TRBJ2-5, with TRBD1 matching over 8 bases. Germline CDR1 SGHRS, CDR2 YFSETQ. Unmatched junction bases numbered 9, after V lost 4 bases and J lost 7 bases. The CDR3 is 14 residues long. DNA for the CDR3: TGCGCCAGCAGCCTTCTGACAGGGGAAGGGACCCAGTACTTC. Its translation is CASSLLTGEGTQYF.

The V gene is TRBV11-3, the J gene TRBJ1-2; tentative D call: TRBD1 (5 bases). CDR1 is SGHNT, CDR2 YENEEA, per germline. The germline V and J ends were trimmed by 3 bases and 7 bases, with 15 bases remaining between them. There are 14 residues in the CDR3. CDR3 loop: CASSFRGESSGYTF. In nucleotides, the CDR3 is TGTGCCAGCAGCTTTAGAGGGGAGTCATCTGGCTACACCTTC.

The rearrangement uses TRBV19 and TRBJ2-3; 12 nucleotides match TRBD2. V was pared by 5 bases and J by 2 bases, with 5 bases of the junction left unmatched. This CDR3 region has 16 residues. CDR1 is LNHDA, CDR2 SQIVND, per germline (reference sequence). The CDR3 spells CASSPGLAGNTDTQYF. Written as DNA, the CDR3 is TGTGCCAGTAGTCCTGGACTAGCGGGAAACACAGATACGCAGTATTTT.

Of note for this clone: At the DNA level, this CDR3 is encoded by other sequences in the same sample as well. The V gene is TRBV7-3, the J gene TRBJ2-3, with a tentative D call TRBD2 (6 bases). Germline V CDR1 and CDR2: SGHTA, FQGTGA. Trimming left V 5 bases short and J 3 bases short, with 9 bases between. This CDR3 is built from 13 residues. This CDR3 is CASSPAGTDTQYF. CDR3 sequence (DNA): TGTGCCAGCAGCCCCGCGGGGACAGATACGCAGTATTTT.

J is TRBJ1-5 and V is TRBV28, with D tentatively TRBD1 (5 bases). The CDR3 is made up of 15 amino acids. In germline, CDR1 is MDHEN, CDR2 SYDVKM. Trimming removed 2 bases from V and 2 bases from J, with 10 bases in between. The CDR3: CASSLRGGGNQPQHF. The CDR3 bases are TGTGCCAGCAGTTTAAGGGGTGGCGGCAATCAGCCCCAGCATTTT.

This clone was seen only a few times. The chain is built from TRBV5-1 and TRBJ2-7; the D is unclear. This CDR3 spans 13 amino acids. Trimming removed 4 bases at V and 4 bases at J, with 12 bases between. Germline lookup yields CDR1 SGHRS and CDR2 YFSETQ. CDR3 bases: TGCGCCAGCAGCCCGGATACTCGATACGAGCAGTACTTC. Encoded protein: CASSPDTRYEQYF.

CDR3 residues: CASALEYEQFF. The CDR3 nucleotides are TGTGCCAGCGCCCTTGAGTATGAGCAGTTCTTC. The rearrangement uses TRBV5-8 and TRBJ2-1; D remains unclear. The germline gives CDR1 SGHTS, CDR2 YDEGEE. This CDR3 is built from 11 residues. Trimming left V 7 bases short and J 8 bases short, with 10 bases between.

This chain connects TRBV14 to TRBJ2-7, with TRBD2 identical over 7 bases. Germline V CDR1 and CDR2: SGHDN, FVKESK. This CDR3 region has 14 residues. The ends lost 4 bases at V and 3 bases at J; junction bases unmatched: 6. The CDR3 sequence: CASSPREEDYEQYF. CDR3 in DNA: TGTGCCAGCAGCCCTCGGGAGGAGGACTACGAGCAGTACTTC.

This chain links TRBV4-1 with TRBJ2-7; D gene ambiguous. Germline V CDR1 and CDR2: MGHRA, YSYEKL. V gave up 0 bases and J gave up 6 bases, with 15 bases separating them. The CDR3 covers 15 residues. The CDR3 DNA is TGCGCCAGCAGCCAAGAAAGGTTGGCACAGTTCGAGCAGTACTTC. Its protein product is CASSQERLAQFEQYF.

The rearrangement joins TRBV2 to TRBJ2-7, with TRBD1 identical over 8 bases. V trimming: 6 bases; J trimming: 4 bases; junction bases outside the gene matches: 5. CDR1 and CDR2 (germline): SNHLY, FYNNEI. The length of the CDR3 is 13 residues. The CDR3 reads CASSDRGEYEQYF. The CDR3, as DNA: TGTGCCAGCAGCGACAGGGGAGAGTACGAGCAGTACTTC.

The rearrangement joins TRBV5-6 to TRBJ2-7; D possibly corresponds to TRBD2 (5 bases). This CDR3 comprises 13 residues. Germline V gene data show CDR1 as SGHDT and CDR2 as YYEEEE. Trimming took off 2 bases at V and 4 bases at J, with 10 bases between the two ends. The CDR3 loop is CASSFGRGYEQYF. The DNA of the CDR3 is TGTGCCAGCAGCTTCGGACGGGGTTACGAGCAGTACTTC.

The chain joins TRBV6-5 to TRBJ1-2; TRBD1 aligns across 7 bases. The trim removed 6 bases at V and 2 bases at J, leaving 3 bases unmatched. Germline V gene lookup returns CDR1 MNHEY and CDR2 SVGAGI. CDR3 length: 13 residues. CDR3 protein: CASSPGQNYGYTF. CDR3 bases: TGTGCCAGCAGCCCGGGACAGAACTATGGCTACACCTTC.

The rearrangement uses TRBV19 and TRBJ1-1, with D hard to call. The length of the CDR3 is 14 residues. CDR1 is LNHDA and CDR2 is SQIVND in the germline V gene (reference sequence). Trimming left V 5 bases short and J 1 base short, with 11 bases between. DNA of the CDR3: TGTGCCAGTAGTCCCCTAGAGACGAACACTGAAGCTTTCTTT. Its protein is CASSPLETNTEAFF.

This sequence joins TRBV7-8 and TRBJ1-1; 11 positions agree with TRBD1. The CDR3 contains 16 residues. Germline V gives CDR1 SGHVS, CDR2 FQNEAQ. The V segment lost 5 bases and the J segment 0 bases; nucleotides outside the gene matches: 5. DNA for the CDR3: TGTGCCAGCAGCCAGGGGACAGGGGGTATGAACACTGAAGCTTTCTTT. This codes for CASSQGTGGMNTEAFF.

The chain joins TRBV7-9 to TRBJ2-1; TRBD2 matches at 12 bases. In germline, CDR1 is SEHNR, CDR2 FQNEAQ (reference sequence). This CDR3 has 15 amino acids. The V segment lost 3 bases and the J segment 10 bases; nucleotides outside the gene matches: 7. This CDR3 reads CASSLPGLAGLEQFF. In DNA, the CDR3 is TGTGCCAGCAGCTTGCCGGGACTAGCGGGTCTAGAGCAGTTCTTC.

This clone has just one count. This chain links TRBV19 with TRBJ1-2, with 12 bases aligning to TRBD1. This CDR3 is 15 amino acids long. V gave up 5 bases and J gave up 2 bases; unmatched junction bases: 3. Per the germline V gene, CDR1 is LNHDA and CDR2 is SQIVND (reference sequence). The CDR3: CASSAGQGANYGYTF. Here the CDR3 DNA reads TGTGCCAGTAGTGCGGGACAGGGGGCAAACTATGGCTACACCTTC.

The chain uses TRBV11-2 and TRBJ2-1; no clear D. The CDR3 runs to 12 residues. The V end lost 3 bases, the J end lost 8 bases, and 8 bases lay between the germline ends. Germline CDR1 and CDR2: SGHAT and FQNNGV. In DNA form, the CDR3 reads TGTGCCAGCAGCTTCGTAGTCCATGAGCAGTTCTTC. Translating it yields CASSFVVHEQFF.

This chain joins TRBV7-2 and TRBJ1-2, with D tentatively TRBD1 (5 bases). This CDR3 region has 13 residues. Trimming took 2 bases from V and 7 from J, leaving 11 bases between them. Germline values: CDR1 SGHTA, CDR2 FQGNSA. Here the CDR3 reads CASSLRDGGGYTF. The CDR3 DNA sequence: TGTGCCAGCAGCTTAAGGGACGGTGGTGGCTACACCTTC.

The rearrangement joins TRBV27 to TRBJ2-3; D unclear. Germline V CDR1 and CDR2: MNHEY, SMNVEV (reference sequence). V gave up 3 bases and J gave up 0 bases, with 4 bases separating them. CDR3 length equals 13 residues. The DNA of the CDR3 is TGTGCCAGCAGTTTGGCGAGCACAGATACGCAGTATTTT. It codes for CASSLASTDTQYF.

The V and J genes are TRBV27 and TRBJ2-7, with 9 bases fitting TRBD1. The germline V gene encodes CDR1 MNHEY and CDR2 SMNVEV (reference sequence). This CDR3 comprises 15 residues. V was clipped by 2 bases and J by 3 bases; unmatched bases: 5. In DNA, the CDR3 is TGTGCCAGCAGTTTAAACAGGGGGCAAATCTACGAGCAGTACTTC. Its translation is CASSLNRGQIYEQYF.

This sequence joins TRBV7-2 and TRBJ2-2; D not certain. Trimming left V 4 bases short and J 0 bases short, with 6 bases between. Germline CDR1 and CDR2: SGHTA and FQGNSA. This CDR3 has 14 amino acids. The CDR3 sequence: CASSSGPNTGELFF. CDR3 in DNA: TGTGCCAGCAGCTCCGGGCCGAACACCGGGGAGCTGTTTTTT.

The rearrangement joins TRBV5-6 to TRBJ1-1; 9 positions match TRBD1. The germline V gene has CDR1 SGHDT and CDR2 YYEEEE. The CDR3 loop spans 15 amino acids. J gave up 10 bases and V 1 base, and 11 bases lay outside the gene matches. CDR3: CASSLQQGALVVAFF. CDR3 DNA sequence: TGTGCCAGCAGCTTGCAACAGGGGGCGCTGGTTGTAGCTTTCTTT.

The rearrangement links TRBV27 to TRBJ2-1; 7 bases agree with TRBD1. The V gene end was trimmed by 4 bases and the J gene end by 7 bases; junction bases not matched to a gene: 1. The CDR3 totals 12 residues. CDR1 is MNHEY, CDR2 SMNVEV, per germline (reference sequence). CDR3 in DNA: TGTGCCAGCAGTTACAGGGGTAATGAGCAGTTCTTC. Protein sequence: CASSYRGNEQFF.

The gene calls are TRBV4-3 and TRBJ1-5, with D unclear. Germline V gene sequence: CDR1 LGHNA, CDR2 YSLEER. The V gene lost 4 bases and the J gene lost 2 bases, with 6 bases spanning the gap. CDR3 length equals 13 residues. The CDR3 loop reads CASSPDGNQPQHF. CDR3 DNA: TGCGCCAGCAGCCCGGATGGCAATCAGCCCCAGCATTTT.